This T cell receptor (beta chain) was sequenced during a study of blood T cell repertoires in COVID-19. The overall study: The origin of the acute and convalescent COVID-19 samples was the United States, Italy and Spain. PBMCs, B-cell-depleted T cells, or T cells were the source of the cDNA or gDNA that made up the material.

This clone was counted a single time. Original processing methods: Amplifying reference gene primers gave estimates of nucleated cell counts. Clones were read by immunoSEQ multiplex PCR, and TCRdb kept only the in-frame ones, dropping some. The V and J calls and clone size were taken over from that table, and D and trimming were inferred from the DNA. This sample yields roughly 81,000 clones, of which roughly 82% are seen a single time; about 9.4% belongs to the top ten. The sample taken for sequencing was peripheral blood. This sequence originates from a man in his 60s with acute or convalescent COVID-19.

The CDR3 DNA is TGTGCCAGCAGTTTACTGCGGGGAAGTGGCCCTGAAGCTTTCTTT. Its protein product is CASSLLRGSGPEAFF. The rearrangement uses TRBV28 and TRBJ1-1; D is undetermined. V was pared by 2 bases and J by 6 bases, with 16 bases between. Germline values: CDR1 MDHEN, CDR2 SYDVKM. The CDR3 is 15 amino acids.